One sample yielded the 9 T cell receptor beta chains listed below, sequenced in a study of beta chain features in type 1 diabetes. General study findings and limits: Type 1 diabetes patients had TCRB CDR3s that were shorter (moderately but significantly so) in all four CD4+ subsets.

Of the isolated RNA, all was reverse transcribed, and so the sequenced material was expressed TCRB transcripts. Profiled with immunoSEQ multiplex PCR; TCRdb holds only in-frame clones, not every one. This repertoire shows approximately 280,000 clones, over 14% found once; its top ten account for 0.015% to 0.017%. The antigens for these receptors are not known. The sample consisted of naive CD4+ T cells from blood. The receptor source for this set is a man younger than 35 with type 1 diabetes.

The V call is TRBV9, the J call TRBJ1-2; 8 nucleotides align to TRBD1. The germline V gene has CDR1 SGDLS and CDR2 YYNGEE. J lost 4 bases, V lost 0 bases, and 8 bases had no gene match. The CDR3 contains 16 residues. The CDR3 DNA reads TGTGCCAGCAGCGTAGTGTCAGGGGGCGCTTTCTATGGCTACACCTTC. As protein: CASSVVSGGAFYGYTF.

This chain uses TRBV2 with TRBJ1-2; 9 bases are a match to TRBD1. Germline CDR1 and CDR2: SNHLY and FYNNEI. The V segment lost 2 bases and the J segment 6 bases; nucleotides outside the gene matches: 7. The CDR3 is made up of 15 amino acids. The CDR3 spells CASSEMGQGIHGYTF. CDR3 coding DNA: TGTGCCAGCAGTGAAATGGGACAGGGAATCCATGGCTACACCTTC.

V usage is TRBV29-1 and J usage is TRBJ1-1; D not certain. Trimming removed 5 bases at V and 7 bases at J, with 11 bases between. The CDR3 loop spans 11 amino acids. The germline CDR1 and CDR2 sequences are SQVTM and ANQGSEA. The CDR3 nucleotides read TGCAGCGTTTTACCGGTTGGTGAAGCTTTCTTT. Translation: CSVLPVGEAFF. Supplemented by reference TRBV29-1 and TRBJ1-1, the full variable domain reads SAVISQKPSRDICQRGTSLTIQCQVDSQVTMMFWYRQQPGQSLTLIATANQGSEATYESGFVIDKFPISRPNLTFSTLTVSNMSPEDSSIYLCSVLPVGEAFFGQGTRLTVV.

This chain links TRBV18 with TRBJ2-7, with 7 bases aligning to TRBD2. Germline V lookup: CDR1 KGHSH, CDR2 LQKENI. V lost 4 bases, J lost 5 bases, and 5 bases stayed unmatched. The CDR3 runs to 13 residues. This CDR3 reads CASSLPGRDEQYF. The CDR3 DNA follows: TGTGCCAGCTCACTACCAGGGAGGGACGAGCAGTACTTC.

This clone was picked up a small number of times. The CDR3 region has the DNA TGTGCCAGCAGCTCAGGACAGCTCTATGGCTACACCTTC. Translation gives CASSSGQLYGYTF. This chain links TRBV11-2 with TRBJ1-2; perhaps TRBD1 as D (6 bases). CDR1 is SGHAT, CDR2 FQNNGV, per germline. Trimming took off 4 bases at V and 4 bases at J, with 10 bases between the two ends. CDR3 length: 13 residues.

This chain links TRBV7-2 with TRBJ2-1; 7 bases are a match to TRBD2. This CDR3 has 13 residues. Germline CDR1 reads SGHTA; CDR2 reads FQGNSA. The V gene end was trimmed by 7 bases and the J gene end by 10 bases; junction bases not matched to a gene: 10. DNA of the CDR3: TGTGCCAGCAACCCGAGGGGAGGGTCAGAGCAGTTCTTC. As protein: CASNPRGGSEQFF. The full variable domain, in which reference TRBV7-2 and TRBJ2-1 provide the parts outside the CDR3, is GAGVSQSPSNKVTEKGKDVELRCDPISGHTALYWYRQSLGQGLEFLIYFQGNSAPDKSGLPSDRFSAERTGGSVSTLTIQRTQQEDSAVYLCASNPRGGSEQFFGPGTRLTVL.

The rearrangement uses TRBV4-3 and TRBJ2-7, with 7 bases matching TRBD2. CDR3 length: 16 residues. Germline lookup yields CDR1 LGHNA and CDR2 YSLEER. Trimming cost V 2 bases and J 0 bases; bases outside gene matches: 7. CDR3 bases: TGCGCCAGCAGCCAAACGACTAGCAGGTCCTCCTACGAGCAGTACTTC. It translates to CASSQTTSRSSYEQYF.

This rearrangement joins TRBV27 to TRBJ2-7; 11 nucleotides align to TRBD1. The CDR3 extends over 14 amino acids. J was trimmed by 5 bases and V by 6 bases; bases with no gene match: 6. Germline V lookup: CDR1 MNHEY, CDR2 SMNVEV (reference sequence). In DNA, the CDR3 is TGTGCCAGCAGGAGGACAGGGGGCAACCACGAGCAGTACTTC. This translates into CASRRTGGNHEQYF.

This clone was detected only a few times. The chain recombines TRBV29-1 with TRBJ2-4; D is unclear. The V end was cut by 4 bases, the J end by 1 base, with 14 bases between. The CDR3 runs 15 residues. Germline V gene lookup returns CDR1 SQVTM and CDR2 ANQGSEA. CDR3 protein: CSVVRRSMAKNIQYF. In DNA form, the CDR3 reads TGCAGCGTTGTGCGCCGTTCTATGGCCAAAAACATTCAGTACTTC.